One and the same sample provided the 32 T cell receptor beta chains below, sequenced in a study of OX40 agonist ivuxolimab in advanced cancers. Here immunoSEQ multiplex PCR was the method, and the copy in TCRdb shows in-frame clones only, minus some. Seen here are fewer than 25,000 clones, nearly 85% observed once, and the top ten hold 8% to 9%. Sequenced here: CD4+ or CD8+ T cells sorted from blood, sampled in a trial of the OX40 agonist ivuxolimab. These receptor sequences come from an adult with an advanced solid tumor such as melanoma, head and neck, liver or kidney cancer.

The chain employs TRBV10-1 and TRBJ2-6; possibly TRBD1 or TRBD2 for D (6 bases each). The CDR3 covers 15 residues. From germline, CDR1 is WNHNN and CDR2 SYGVQD (reference sequence). Trimming pared 6 bases from V and 0 bases from J, leaving 9 bases between. The DNA of the CDR3 is TGCGCCAGCAGCGGGGGCCCCTCTGGGGCCAACGTCCTGACTTTC. Translated: CASSGGPSGANVLTF.

V is TRBV5-5 and J is TRBJ1-4; possible D gene TRBD1, 6 bases. This CDR3 has 17 residues. The germline V gene encodes CDR1 SGHKS and CDR2 YYEKEE (reference sequence). Trimming removed 2 bases at V and 2 bases at J, with 16 bases between. The CDR3 spells CASSLPTGLSTNEKLFF. CDR3 sequence (DNA): TGTGCCAGCAGCTTACCGACAGGTTTGTCGACTAATGAAAAACTGTTTTTT.

The genes are TRBV19 and TRBJ1-2; D is unclear. CDR3 size: 13 residues. Germline loops: CDR1 LNHDA, CDR2 SQIVND (reference sequence). V shed 8 bases and J shed 0 bases, with 10 bases lying between them. The CDR3 DNA reads as TGTGCCAGTGAGCCTATAGCTAACTATGGCTACACCTTC. Its protein product is CASEPIANYGYTF.

This clone turned up a few times. V is TRBV21-1 and J is TRBJ2-3; whether TRBD2, the table's D call, matches the DNA was not checked. TRBV21-1 is described as a pseudogene. The CDR3 is 14 amino acids. The CDR3 sequence is CASRRVGSSDTQYF. CDR3 bases: TGTGCCAGCAGGAGGGTAGGTTCTTCGGATACGCAGTATTTT.

The V call is TRBV6-4, the J call TRBJ1-2, with D maybe TRBD1 (6 bases). The CDR3 is 15 amino acids. Germline V gene lookup returns CDR1 MRHNA and CDR2 SNTAGT. The V and J ends lost 3 bases and 0 bases respectively, with 11 bases between them. CDR3 nucleotide sequence: TGTGCCAGCAGTGAAACAGGGCATACTAACTATGGCTACACCTTC. Translating it yields CASSETGHTNYGYTF.

CDR3 coding DNA: TGTGCCAGCAGTTACGCCTCGGGCGGAACCTACGAGCAGTACTTC. Amino acid sequence: CASSYASGGTYEQYF. The chain has TRBV6-5 and TRBJ2-7; no clear D. Germline lookup yields CDR1 MNHEY and CDR2 SVGAGI. Deletions cut 2 bases from V and 2 bases from J, with 13 bases between. The CDR3 has 15 residues.

The J gene is TRBJ2-2, the V gene TRBV27; 7 nucleotides match TRBD1. V was pared by 7 bases and J by 4 bases, with 15 bases of the junction left unmatched. CDR1 is MNHEY and CDR2 is SMNVEV in the germline V gene (reference sequence). The CDR3 sequence is 17 residues long. CDR3 loop: CASTLQTGSYLTGELFF. The CDR3 coding sequence is TGTGCCAGCACCCTACAGACAGGGAGTTATCTCACCGGGGAGCTGTTTTTT.

The gene calls are TRBV4-3 and TRBJ2-5; possibly TRBD1 for D (6 bases). The CDR3 length is 15 residues. Trimming left V 4 bases short and J 1 base short, with 13 bases between. Germline-derived CDR1 and CDR2 are LGHNA and YSLEER. The CDR3 here is CASSPQGLRQETQYF. CDR3 DNA: TGCGCCAGCAGCCCACAGGGTCTCCGCCAAGAGACCCAGTACTTC.

The rearrangement links TRBV9 to TRBJ2-1; D is uncertain. Germline values: CDR1 SGDLS, CDR2 YYNGEE. The CDR3 sequence is 15 residues long. Trimming took off 0 bases at V and 2 bases at J, with 9 bases between the two ends. The CDR3 spells CASSVGFIPYNEQFF. In DNA form, the CDR3 reads TGTGCCAGCAGCGTAGGGTTCATACCCTACAATGAGCAGTTCTTC.

The chain has TRBV15 and TRBJ1-3, with D perhaps TRBD1 (5 bases). The CDR3 has 17 amino acids. Trimming cost V 1 base and J 8 bases, with 21 bases left between them. Germline assignment: CDR1 LNHNV and CDR2 YYDKDF (reference sequence). The CDR3 sequence is CATSRALRDHRVHTIYF. For the CDR3, the DNA is TGTGCCACCAGCAGAGCCCTCCGGGACCATCGAGTTCACACCATATATTTT.

The chain joins TRBV7-9 to TRBJ2-7, with no clear D. Germline V lookup: CDR1 SEHNR, CDR2 FQNEAQ (reference sequence). Trimming took 1 base from V and 2 from J, leaving 12 bases between them. There are 15 residues in the CDR3. The CDR3 loop is CASSLVQVATYEQYF. Written as DNA, the CDR3 is TGTGCCAGCAGCTTAGTGCAGGTTGCCACCTACGAGCAGTACTTC.

The chain links TRBV19 to TRBJ2-2; D might be TRBD1 or TRBD2, each matching 7 bases. This CDR3 has 15 residues. V lost 5 bases to trimming and J lost 5 bases, with 15 bases between them. Germline V gene sequence: CDR1 LNHDA, CDR2 SQIVND (reference sequence). Here the CDR3 DNA reads TGTGCCAGTAGTTCACGACAGGGAGGGACCGGGGAGCTGTTTTTT. It is translated as CASSSRQGGTGELFF.

The chain links TRBV9 to TRBJ1-2; TRBD1 might be the D (5 bases). The V end was cut by 2 bases, the J end by 0 bases, with 11 bases between. The CDR3 runs to 15 residues. CDR1 is SGDLS and CDR2 is YYNGEE in the germline V gene. CDR3 sequence reads: CASSVSGTTNYGYTF. The CDR3 DNA is TGTGCCAGCAGCGTCTCAGGGACGACTAACTATGGCTACACCTTC.

The chain recombines TRBV7-6 with TRBJ1-1; the match to TRBD1 covers 11 bases. The CDR3 is made up of 14 amino acids. Germline CDR1 and CDR2: SGHVS and FNYEAQ. V was clipped by 5 bases and J by 4 bases; unmatched bases: 3. For the CDR3, the DNA is TGTGCCAGCAGCCCGGGACAGGGGGGCACTGAAGCTTTCTTT. It specifies CASSPGQGGTEAFF.

This clone was observed a few times. The V and J genes are TRBV6-5 and TRBJ1-6; 9 nucleotides line up with TRBD1. This CDR3 is 15 amino acids long. Looked up from germline, CDR1 is MNHEY and CDR2 is SVGAGI. The junction had 4 bases not matched to a gene; V was cut back by 4 bases and J by 6 bases. The CDR3: CASSWGQGLNSPLHF. The DNA of the CDR3 is TGTGCCAGCAGTTGGGGACAGGGCCTTAATTCACCCCTCCACTTT.

The chain is built from TRBV9 and TRBJ2-5; 13 bases are a match to TRBD2. Losses at the gene ends were 4 bases for V and 3 bases for J; bases not matched to a gene: 6. Germline assignment: CDR1 SGDLS and CDR2 YYNGEE. The CDR3 is 16 amino acids. The DNA of the CDR3 is TGTGCCAGCAGCCCGAGACTAGCGGGGGGTGAAGAGACCCAGTACTTC. It is translated as CASSPRLAGGEETQYF.

The V and J genes are TRBV9 and TRBJ2-3; 7 bases are a match to TRBD2. Germline assignment: CDR1 SGDLS and CDR2 YYNGEE. Germline trimming cut 2 bases from V and 1 base from J; bases unmatched to any gene: 4. The CDR3 contains 15 residues. CDR3 residues: CASSVGGAGTDTQYF. The DNA for the CDR3 is TGTGCCAGCAGCGTGGGAGGGGCCGGCACAGATACGCAGTATTTT.

This clone was detected only a few times. This chain joins TRBV2 and TRBJ1-2; D gene uncertain. CDR1 SNHLY and CDR2 FYNNEI come from the germline V gene. The CDR3 is 13 amino acids. Between the trimmed V and J ends, which lost 8 bases and 4 bases, there was a span of 14 bases. CDR3 sequence (DNA): TGTGCCAGCCCAGGCAGGATTGGCTATGGCTACACCTTC. Protein product: CASPGRIGYGYTF. Variable domain in full (rest from reference TRBV2 and TRBJ1-2): EPEVTQTPSHQVTQMGQEVILRCVPISNHLYFYWYRQILGQKVEFLVSFYNNEISEKSEIFDDQFSVERPDGSNFTLKIRSTKLEDSAMYFCASPGRIGYGYTFGSGTRLTVV.

V and J are TRBV4-1 and TRBJ2-1; TRBD2 aligns across 10 bases. The CDR3 totals 16 residues. The ends lost 4 bases at V and 7 bases at J; junction bases unmatched: 10. Germline V gene sequence: CDR1 MGHRA, CDR2 YSYEKL. The CDR3 spells CASSPSRAGGLNEQFF. The CDR3 bases are TGCGCCAGCAGCCCCTCTCGAGCGGGGGGGCTGAATGAGCAGTTCTTC.

The rearrangement links TRBV27 to TRBJ1-1; D is possibly TRBD1 (5 bases). V gave up 4 bases and J gave up 5 bases, with 11 bases separating them. Germline V lookup: CDR1 MNHEY, CDR2 SMNVEV (reference sequence). There are 13 residues in the CDR3. The CDR3 region has the DNA TGTGCCAGCAGTTACTCCGGGGGGACTGAAGCTTTCTTT. This translates into CASSYSGGTEAFF.

V and J are TRBV7-3 and TRBJ1-1; no definite D call. Looked up from germline, CDR1 is SGHTA and CDR2 is FQGTGA. The V gene lost 4 bases and the J gene lost 5 bases, with 17 bases spanning the gap. The CDR3 spans 15 residues. The CDR3 DNA is TGTGCCAGCAGCTCTTCAGGTTTCCCCGATACTGAAGCTTTCTTT. This encodes CASSSSGFPDTEAFF.

This chain joins TRBV29-1 and TRBJ2-7; D is ambiguous. CDR1 and CDR2 from the germline V gene are SQVTM and ANQGSEA. The CDR3 sequence is 13 residues long. Between the trimmed V and J ends, which lost 4 bases and 0 bases, there was a span of 10 bases. The CDR3 nucleotides are TGCAGCGTTGTAAGTCTGACCTCCTACGAGCAGTACTTC. This codes for CSVVSLTSYEQYF.

Comment on this clone: Its ends do not fully match the called genes, so a read error is possible. The chain joins TRBV5-4 to TRBJ2-5, with 11 positions matching TRBD2. This CDR3 is 17 amino acids long. The germline V gene has CDR1 SGHNT and CDR2 YYREEE (reference sequence). The CDR3 loop is CASSLDSGGAGGEAQYF. The CDR3 DNA sequence: TGTGCCAGCAGCTTGGATAGCGGGGGGGCCGGGGGAGAGGCCCAGTACTTC.

This clone was seen more than once but under ten times. The chain couples TRBV7-9 to TRBJ1-2; D unclear. The CDR3 totals 12 residues. The V gene lost 5 bases and the J gene lost 4 bases, with 8 bases spanning the gap. Germline CDR1 is SEHNR and CDR2 is FQNEAQ (reference sequence). The CDR3 here is CASSPPAYGYTF. CDR3 DNA: TGTGCCAGCAGCCCACCTGCCTATGGCTACACCTTC.

This clone was counted a few times. The chain recombines TRBV15 with TRBJ1-6, with no clear D. This CDR3 comprises 13 residues. Germline CDR1 and CDR2: LNHNV and YYDKDF (reference sequence). V dropped 8 bases and J dropped 0 bases, with 5 bases sitting between them. CDR3 DNA sequence: TGTGCCACCGGGAGCTCCTATAATTCACCCCTCCACTTT. It encodes CATGSSYNSPLHF.

V is TRBV21-1 and J is TRBJ2-3; the DNA was not compared with TRBD1, the D call given in the table. TRBV21-1 is a documented pseudogene. The CDR3 consists of 15 residues. DNA of the CDR3: TGTGCCAGCAGCAAAGCAGGGGCCCCCACAGATACGCAGTATTTT. Amino acids: CASSKAGAPTDTQYF.

The genes are TRBV12-5 and TRBJ2-1; D uncertain. There are 15 residues in the CDR3. V was clipped by 1 base and J by 2 bases, with 9 bases between them. Germline V gene sequence: CDR1 LGHNT, CDR2 FRNRAP. The CDR3 sequence is CASGLEHGPYNEQFF. In nucleotides, the CDR3 is TGTGCTAGTGGTTTGGAGCACGGGCCCTACAATGAGCAGTTCTTC. The full variable domain, completed using reference TRBV12-5 and TRBJ2-1, is DARVTQTPRHKVTEMGQEVTMRCQPILGHNTVFWYRQTMMQGLELLAYFRNRAPLDDSGMPKDRFSAEMPDATLATLKIQPSEPRDSAVYFCASGLEHGPYNEQFFGPGTRLTVL.

The chain combines TRBV9 with TRBJ2-3; perhaps TRBD1 as D (5 bases). The CDR3 has 14 residues. The germline V and J ends were trimmed by 4 bases and 6 bases, with 15 bases remaining between them. CDR1 and CDR2 (germline): SGDLS, YYNGEE. CDR3 region: CASSRTLGLDTQYF. As DNA, the CDR3 is TGTGCCAGCAGCCGGACACTGGGGCTGGATACGCAGTATTTT.

This clone was counted once. V and J are TRBV6-5 and TRBJ1-4, with a weak D call TRBD1 (5 bases). V was shortened by 9 bases and J by 10 bases, with 15 bases between the two germline ends. The CDR3 totals 12 residues. Per germline, CDR1 MNHEY and CDR2 SVGAGI. CDR3 coding DNA: TGTGCCAGTGGAACAGGCAGGGCAAAACTGTTTTTT. Translated: CASGTGRAKLFF.

The chain joins TRBV5-6 to TRBJ1-2, with TRBD1 matching 9 bases. After removal of 6 bases from V and 5 bases from J, the junction contained 11 bases not matched to a gene. The germline V gene encodes CDR1 SGHDT and CDR2 YYEEEE. This CDR3 contains 15 residues. The DNA for the CDR3 is TGTGCCAGCACCCACTGGACAGGGGACGTTTATGGCTACACCTTC. Translation: CASTHWTGDVYGYTF.

The sample holds one count of this clone. The J gene is TRBJ2-7, the V gene TRBV5-6, with D possibly being TRBD1 or TRBD2 (5 bases each). CDR1 is SGHDT, CDR2 YYEEEE, per germline. The V gene lost 0 bases and the J gene lost 3 bases, with 16 bases spanning the gap. CDR3 length: 16 residues. This chain's CDR3 is CASSLGTGGAYYEQYF. In DNA, the CDR3 is TGTGCCAGCAGCTTGGGTACAGGAGGAGCTTACTACGAGCAGTACTTC.

The chain links TRBV11-2 to TRBJ1-1; D gene ambiguous. Germline loops: CDR1 SGHAT, CDR2 FQNNGV. V lost 2 bases to trimming and J lost 8 bases, with 6 bases between them. This CDR3 is built from 11 residues. The CDR3 reads CASSLLLEAFF. CDR3 sequence (DNA): TGTGCCAGCAGCTTACTTCTAGAAGCTTTCTTT.